The 15 T cell receptor beta chains in this list originate from one sample, sequenced in a study of immune evolution from preneoplasia to lung adenocarcinoma. Clones were read by immunoSEQ multiplex PCR, and TCRdb kept only the in-frame ones, dropping some. The data hold several thousand clones, with around 76% observed a single time. Sequences were obtained from FFPE invasive lung adenocarcinoma tissue. These receptors were taken from a person aged 65-85 years with invasive lung adenocarcinoma.

This clone was counted once. The rearrangement links TRBV6-6 to TRBJ2-4; 7 bases agree with TRBD2. The CDR3 runs 16 residues. Trimming removed 0 bases from V and 6 bases from J; junction bases left unmatched: 8. Germline CDR1 and CDR2: MNHNY and SVGAGI (reference sequence). The CDR3 protein is CASSYSGREPGNIQYF. The CDR3 nucleotides are TGTGCCAGCAGTTACTCTGGGCGGGAGCCAGGAAACATTCAGTACTTC.

This sequence joins TRBV6-9 and TRBJ1-2, with D unclear. CDR3 length: 15 amino acids. From germline, CDR1 is MNHGY and CDR2 SVAAGI. Trimming took 5 bases from V and 4 from J, leaving 17 bases between them. The CDR3 protein is CASSSQYGKTYGYTF. For the CDR3, the DNA is TGTGCCAGCAGTAGCCAGTACGGAAAGACCTATGGCTACACCTTC.

The rearrangement joins TRBV5-4 to TRBJ2-7; 10 bases are a match to TRBD2. CDR1 is SGHNT, CDR2 YYREEE, per germline (reference sequence). The CDR3 loop spans 14 amino acids. V gave up 0 bases and J gave up 10 bases; unmatched junction bases: 7. CDR3 in DNA: TGTGCCAGCAGCTTGGGATCAGCGGGAGGGCCTCAGTACTTC. Protein sequence: CASSLGSAGGPQYF.

V is TRBV29-1 and J is TRBJ1-1; TRBD1 is a possible D gene (5 bases). From germline, CDR1 is SQVTM and CDR2 ANQGSEA. Trimming removed 8 bases at V and 2 bases at J, with 15 bases between. The CDR3 contains 13 residues. The CDR3 coding sequence is TGCAGCACCCGGGACGGGGACAACACTGAAGCTTTCTTT. Residues: CSTRDGDNTEAFF.

The rearrangement uses TRBV30 and TRBJ2-3; D not certain. V lost 4 bases and J lost 5, with 19 bases in between. CDR1 GTSNPN and CDR2 SVGIG come from the germline V gene (reference sequence). The CDR3 contains 15 residues. For the CDR3, the DNA is TGTGCCTGGAAGGCTAAGGGCTCCCCGGGAGATACGCAGTATTTT. It encodes CAWKAKGSPGDTQYF. Based on the CDR3 plus reference TRBV30 and TRBJ2-3, the full variable domain is SQTIHQWPATLVQPVGSPLSLECTVEGTSNPNLYWYRQAAGRGLQLLFYSVGIGQISSEVPQNLSASRPQDRQFILSSKKLLLSDSGFYLCAWKAKGSPGDTQYFGPGTRLTVL.

This sequence joins TRBV7-8 and TRBJ2-7, with D tentatively TRBD2 (5 bases). This CDR3 has 14 amino acids. Germline values: CDR1 SGHVS, CDR2 FQNEAQ. V was trimmed by 1 base and J by 5 bases, leaving 12 bases between them. CDR3 DNA sequence: TGTGCCAGCAGCTTAGTTCGGGGTCACCACGAGCAGTACTTC. Protein sequence: CASSLVRGHHEQYF. Combining the CDR3 with reference TRBV7-8 and TRBJ2-7 gives the whole variable domain GAGVSQSPRYKVAKRGQDVALRCDPISGHVSLFWYQQALGQGPEFLTYFQNEAQLDKSGLPSDRFFAERPEGSVSTLKIQRTQQEDSAVYLCASSLVRGHHEQYFGPGTRLTVT.

The chain has TRBV25-1 and TRBJ2-7; D may be TRBD2 (5 bases). Germline lookup yields CDR1 MGHDK and CDR2 SYGVNS. V was shortened by 2 bases and J by 9 bases, with 17 bases between the two germline ends. The CDR3 length is 14 residues. The CDR3 protein is CASSEPEDGAGQYF. As DNA, the CDR3 is TGTGCCAGCAGTGAACCGGAGGATGGTGCCGGGCAGTACTTC.

The rearrangement joins TRBV20-1 to TRBJ2-5; D assignment may be TRBD1 or TRBD2 (5 bases each). CDR1 is DFQATT and CDR2 is SNEGSKA in the germline V gene (reference sequence). Trimming stripped 5 bases from V and 9 bases from J, with 13 bases between. The CDR3 is 11 amino acids. CDR3 in amino acids: CSAGTPEAQYF. The CDR3 DNA reads as TGCAGTGCTGGGACCCCTGAGGCCCAGTACTTC.

The genes are TRBV7-9 and TRBJ2-3, with TRBD2 matching over 13 bases. The CDR3 totals 16 residues. V dropped 4 bases and J dropped 4; count of bases not matched to a gene: 5. Germline CDR1 SEHNR, CDR2 FQNEAQ (reference sequence). The CDR3 DNA reads TGTGCCAGCAGCTCTTGGACTAGCGGGAGCCCAGATACGCAGTATTTT. Its protein product is CASSSWTSGSPDTQYF. Looking up the rest from reference TRBV7-9 and TRBJ2-3 gives the full variable domain: DTGVSQNPRHKITKRGQNVTFRCDPISEHNRLYWYRQTLGQGPEFLTYFQNEAQLEKSRLLSDRFSAERPKGSFSTLEIQRTEQGDSAMYLCASSSWTSGSPDTQYFGPGTRLTVL.

The CDR3 sequence: CASSIGTDAAYYGYTF. The DNA for the CDR3 is TGCGCCAGCAGCATAGGGACGGACGCCGCGTACTATGGCTACACCTTC. J is TRBJ1-2 and V is TRBV5-1; perhaps TRBD1 as D (5 bases). Germline values: CDR1 SGHRS, CDR2 YFSETQ. The CDR3 sequence is 16 residues long. The V gene lost 4 bases and the J gene lost 3 bases, with 19 bases spanning the gap. The complete variable domain, with remaining parts taken from reference TRBV5-1 and TRBJ1-2, reads KAGVTQTPRYLIKTRGQQVTLSCSPISGHRSVSWYQQTPGQGLQFLFEYFSETQRNKGNFPGRFSGRQFSNSRSEMNVSTLELGDSALYLCASSIGTDAAYYGYTFGSGTRLTVV.

CDR3 nucleotides: TGTGCCAGCAGCTTAGCGGGAGCTGATACGCAGTATTTT. Amino acids: CASSLAGADTQYF. The chain couples TRBV7-2 to TRBJ2-3; the D gene is possibly TRBD2 (5 bases). Germline V gene sequence: CDR1 SGHTA, CDR2 FQGNSA. Trimming took off 0 bases at V and 6 bases at J, with 7 bases between the two ends. This CDR3 is built from 13 residues.

The gene calls are TRBV5-4 and TRBJ2-6, with 8 bases fitting TRBD1. This CDR3 has 17 amino acids. The J segment lost 2 bases and the V segment lost 3 bases, leaving 7 bases of the junction unmatched. Germline V lookup: CDR1 SGHNT, CDR2 YYREEE (reference sequence). CDR3 DNA sequence: TGTGCCAGCAGCTATGGACAGGGAGGAGCTGGGGCCAACGTCCTGACTTTC. Amino acids: CASSYGQGGAGANVLTF.

This sequence joins TRBV28 and TRBJ1-2; 9 nucleotides align to TRBD1. The CDR3 has 16 amino acids. The V gene end was trimmed by 4 bases and the J gene end by 3 bases; junction bases not matched to a gene: 9. Germline V lookup: CDR1 MDHEN, CDR2 SYDVKM. Written as DNA, the CDR3 is TGTGCCAGCAGTTATCCGGGACAGGGCCCGGACTATGGCTACACCTTC. Its protein product is CASSYPGQGPDYGYTF.

This chain joins TRBV29-1 and TRBJ2-1; D possibly matches TRBD1 or TRBD2 (6 bases each). Germline CDR1 is SQVTM and CDR2 is ANQGSEA. Trimming removed 4 bases from V and 4 bases from J, with 14 bases in between. The CDR3 runs to 14 residues. The CDR3 DNA follows: TGCAGCGTTGTAGGGGGGAGCGGATACAATGAGCAGTTCTTC. It yields the protein CSVVGGSGYNEQFF.

This clone was counted only a few times. This chain connects TRBV11-1 to TRBJ2-6; 7 bases fit TRBD1. The V gene end was trimmed by 5 bases and the J gene end by 2 bases; junction bases not matched to a gene: 3. Germline values: CDR1 SGHAT, CDR2 FQDESV (reference sequence). There are 15 residues in the CDR3. The CDR3 bases are TGTGCCAGCAGCGAAGGACAGGCTGGGGCCAACGTCCTGACTTTC. Its protein is CASSEGQAGANVLTF.